Each of the 16 T cell receptor beta chains below was sequenced from the same sample in a study of blood T cell repertoires in COVID-19. The table came from immunoSEQ multiplex PCR; TCRdb's copy has only in-frame clones and leaves some out. The profile shows some 170,000 clones, about 90% of them singletons. Material: PBMCs or T cells enriched from blood (not recorded which). The receptors derive from a human donor with acute COVID-19. The donor label of this sample is uncertain.

This chain joins TRBV14 and TRBJ2-3, with D tentatively TRBD1 (5 bases). The germline V and J ends were trimmed by 4 bases and 3 bases, with 11 bases remaining between them. The length of the CDR3 is 14 residues. Germline V lookup: CDR1 SGHDN, CDR2 FVKESK. This chain's CDR3 is CASSRYKGTDTQYF. The CDR3 coding sequence is TGTGCCAGCAGCCGATACAAGGGGACAGATACGCAGTATTTT.

The V gene is TRBV4-3, the J gene TRBJ2-1, with a possible D match to TRBD2 (5 bases). Trimming removed 0 bases at V and 6 bases at J, with 18 bases between. Per germline, CDR1 LGHNA and CDR2 YSLEER. The CDR3 is 17 amino acids. The CDR3 reads CASSQDDGFATSNEQFF. The CDR3 nucleotides read TGCGCCAGCAGCCAAGATGACGGTTTCGCAACTAGCAATGAGCAGTTCTTC.

V usage is TRBV5-1 and J usage is TRBJ1-3; tentative D call: TRBD1 (6 bases). The V end lost 4 bases, the J end lost 2 bases, and 13 bases lay between the germline ends. Germline assignment: CDR1 SGHRS and CDR2 YFSETQ. The CDR3 consists of 15 residues. The CDR3 region is CASSAGDPAGNTIYF. The DNA for the CDR3 is TGCGCCAGCAGCGCAGGGGATCCAGCTGGAAACACCATATATTTT.

V is TRBV4-1 and J is TRBJ1-2; the match to TRBD1 covers 7 bases. CDR3 size: 15 residues. Germline-derived CDR1 and CDR2 are MGHRA and YSYEKL. V gave up 3 bases and J gave up 6 bases; unmatched junction bases: 10. Written as DNA, the CDR3 is TGCGCCAGCAGCCAGCTACAGGGGTTGGAGAATGGCTACACCTTC. Its protein is CASSQLQGLENGYTF.

The genes are TRBV6-4 and TRBJ1-3; TRBD1 matches 7 bases. The CDR3 is 15 amino acids. V shed 5 bases and J 4 bases; nucleotides not matched to a gene: 8. The V gene's germline CDR1 is MRHNA and CDR2 SNTAGT. CDR3 amino acids: CASSRTGEAGNTIYF. CDR3 DNA sequence: TGTGCCAGCAGTCGAACAGGGGAGGCCGGAAACACCATATATTTT.

There are a few counts of this clone. The chain employs TRBV6-5 and TRBJ2-7; TRBD1 agrees at 7 bases. CDR1 and CDR2 from the germline V gene are MNHEY and SVGAGI. With 5 bases clipped from V and 8 bases from J, the junction kept 6 bases outside the gene matches. The CDR3 has 12 amino acids. CDR3: CASSLDRAKQYF. CDR3 sequence (DNA): TGTGCCAGCAGTCTTGACAGGGCTAAGCAGTACTTC.

This rearrangement joins TRBV2 to TRBJ1-5; D remains unclear. Germline V gene data show CDR1 as SNHLY and CDR2 as FYNNEI. CDR3 length: 14 amino acids. Trimming cost V 6 bases and J 2 bases, with 11 bases left between them. The CDR3 reads CASSLRRGNQPQHF. The CDR3 nucleotides are TGTGCCAGCAGCCTACGCCGGGGCAATCAGCCCCAGCATTTT.

V is TRBV19 and J is TRBJ2-7; 8 positions agree with TRBD1. The CDR3 extends over 13 amino acids. The V gene's germline CDR1 is LNHDA and CDR2 SQIVND (reference sequence). J gave up 7 bases and V 7 bases, and 9 bases lay outside the gene matches. CDR3 sequence reads: CASKGAGGHEQYF. DNA of the CDR3: TGTGCCAGTAAGGGGGCAGGGGGCCATGAGCAGTACTTC.

The V call is TRBV30, the J call TRBJ2-7; the match to TRBD1 covers 8 bases. Germline-derived CDR1 and CDR2 are GTSNPN and SVGIG (reference sequence). With V trimmed by 2 bases and J by 6 bases, 9 bases remained unmatched. This CDR3 has 14 residues. The CDR3 reads CAWSRGAGGSEQYF. CDR3 nucleotides: TGTGCCTGGAGTCGGGGAGCAGGGGGCAGCGAGCAGTACTTC. Supplemented by reference TRBV30 and TRBJ2-7, the full variable domain reads SQTIHQWPATLVQPVGSPLSLECTVEGTSNPNLYWYRQAAGRGLQLLFYSVGIGQISSEVPQNLSASRPQDRQFILSSKKLLLSDSGFYLCAWSRGAGGSEQYFGPGTRLTVT.

This rearrangement joins TRBV6-5 to TRBJ1-6; D gene ambiguous. V was cut by 8 bases and J by 6 bases, with 17 bases left in between. This CDR3 has 15 amino acids. Germline CDR1 MNHEY, CDR2 SVGAGI. CDR3 DNA: TGTGCCAGCTCCCACTCAACGGGGAGTAATTCACCCCTCCACTTT. Its translation is CASSHSTGSNSPLHF.

This clone was seen a handful of times. The chain joins TRBV10-3 to TRBJ1-1; possible D gene TRBD1, 5 bases. The germline CDR1 and CDR2 sequences are ENHRY and SYGVKD. The V end was cut by 6 bases, the J end by 6 bases, with 8 bases between. The CDR3 has 11 amino acids. CDR3 DNA: TGTGCCATCAGGGACACAGCTGAAGCTTTCTTT. This encodes CAIRDTAEAFF.

The rearrangement links TRBV19 to TRBJ2-1; 11 bases fit TRBD2. With 6 bases clipped from V and 2 bases from J, the junction kept 3 bases outside the gene matches. This CDR3 comprises 15 residues. Looked up from germline, CDR1 is LNHDA and CDR2 is SQIVND (reference sequence). The CDR3 sequence: CASSRSGGAYNEQFF. CDR3 bases: TGTGCCAGTAGCCGTAGCGGGGGGGCCTACAATGAGCAGTTCTTC.

V is TRBV5-1 and J is TRBJ2-7; possibly TRBD2 for D (6 bases). The CDR3 consists of 13 residues. CDR1 is SGHRS and CDR2 is YFSETQ in the germline V gene. Between the trimmed V and J ends, which lost 4 bases and 3 bases, there was a span of 11 bases. The CDR3 region is CASSQGGNYEQYF. CDR3 sequence (DNA): TGCGCCAGCAGCCAGGGCGGGAACTACGAGCAGTACTTC.

V gene TRBV18 combines with J gene TRBJ2-7; D unclear. V was shortened by 6 bases and J by 0 bases, with 36 bases between the two germline ends. This CDR3 spans 22 amino acids. Germline V lookup: CDR1 KGHSH, CDR2 LQKENI. The CDR3 DNA sequence: TGTGCCAGCTCCTTATACGCGAGGCAGAGTATAACGCAGCCCAAGAGCTCCTACGAGCAGTACTTC. It yields the protein CASSLYARQSITQPKSSYEQYF.

V usage is TRBV10-1 and J usage is TRBJ2-2; the D gene is possibly TRBD2 (5 bases). Germline CDR1 and CDR2: WNHNN and SYGVQD (reference sequence). V was shortened by 3 bases and J by 4 bases, with 12 bases between the two germline ends. The CDR3 has 15 amino acids. The CDR3: CASSDFGETTGELFF. DNA for the CDR3: TGCGCCAGCAGTGACTTCGGGGAGACCACCGGGGAGCTGTTTTTT.

CDR3 nucleotide sequence: TGTGCCAGCAGCCGCTGGGACAGGGTGGGCGAGCAGTACTTC. Encoded protein: CASSRWDRVGEQYF. The V gene is TRBV11-2, the J gene TRBJ2-7; 9 nucleotides line up with TRBD1. This CDR3 contains 14 residues. Per germline, CDR1 SGHAT and CDR2 FQNNGV. V lost 5 bases, J lost 6 bases, and 8 bases stayed unmatched.